This T cell receptor (beta chain) appears in the sequencing data of a study of OX40 agonist ivuxolimab in advanced cancers. Study at large: While on treatment, patients had intravenous ivuxolimab at 0.01 to 10 mg/kg every 2 weeks. Patients enrolled in dose escalation were diagnosed with hepatocellular carcinoma, melanoma, renal cell or head and neck cancer. Males comprised around 80% of the group, whose mean age was around 62 years (range 23 to 79).

This clone was counted only a few times. What it binds is not known. Its ends do not fully match the called genes, so a read error is possible. Sequencing was performed with immunoSEQ multiplex PCR; in TCRdb, only in-frame clones are kept and a portion is missing. The sample shows 100,000 to 120,000 clones, about 92% of them seen only once. Study-wide points: The mean number of expanded clones was higher in CD8+ T cells than in CD4+.

The V gene's germline CDR1 is SGHTA and CDR2 FQGNSA. The CDR3 length is 14 residues. The TCR comes from an adult with an advanced solid tumor such as melanoma, head and neck, liver or kidney cancer. Sequencing used CD4+ or CD8+ T cells sorted from blood, obtained in a trial of the OX40 agonist ivuxolimab. V gene TRBV7-2 combines with J gene TRBJ2-1; D gene unclear. The CDR3 reads CASSLGPERDEQFF. As DNA, the CDR3 is TGTGCCAGCAGTTTAGGCCCCGAACGGGATGAGCAGTTCTTC.